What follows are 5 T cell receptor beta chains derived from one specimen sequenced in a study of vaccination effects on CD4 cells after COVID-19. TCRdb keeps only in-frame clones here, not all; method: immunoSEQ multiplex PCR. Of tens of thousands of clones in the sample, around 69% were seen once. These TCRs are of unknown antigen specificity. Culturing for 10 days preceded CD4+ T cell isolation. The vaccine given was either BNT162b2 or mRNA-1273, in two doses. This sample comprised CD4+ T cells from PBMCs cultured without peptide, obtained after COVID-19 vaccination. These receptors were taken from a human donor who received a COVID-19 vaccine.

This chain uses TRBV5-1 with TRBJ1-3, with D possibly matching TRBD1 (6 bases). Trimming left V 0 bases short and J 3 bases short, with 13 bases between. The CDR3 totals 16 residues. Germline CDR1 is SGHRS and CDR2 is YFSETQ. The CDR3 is CASSLVGARYGNTIYF. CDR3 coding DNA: TGCGCCAGCAGCTTGGTGGGGGCGCGGTATGGAAACACCATATATTTT.

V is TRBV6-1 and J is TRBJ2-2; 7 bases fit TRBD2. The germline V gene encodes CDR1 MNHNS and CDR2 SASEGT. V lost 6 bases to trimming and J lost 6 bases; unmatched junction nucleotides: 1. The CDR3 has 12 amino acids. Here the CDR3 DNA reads TGTGCCAGCAGCCGGGGGGCCGGGGAGCTGTTTTTT. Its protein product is CASSRGAGELFF.

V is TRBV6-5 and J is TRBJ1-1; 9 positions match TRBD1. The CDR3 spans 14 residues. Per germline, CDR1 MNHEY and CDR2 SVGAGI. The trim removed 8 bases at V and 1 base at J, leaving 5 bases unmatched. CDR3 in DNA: TGTGCCAGCCGACAGGGGGTGAAGAACACTGAAGCTTTCTTT. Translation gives CASRQGVKNTEAFF.

The CDR3 region is CASSPLNGLQETQYF. The CDR3 coding sequence is TGTGCCAGCTCACCACTTAACGGCCTTCAAGAGACCCAGTACTTC. The gene calls are TRBV18 and TRBJ2-5; D is ambiguous. This CDR3 region has 15 residues. Germline CDR1 and CDR2: KGHSH and LQKENI. V lost 1 base to trimming and J lost 2 bases, with 11 bases between them.

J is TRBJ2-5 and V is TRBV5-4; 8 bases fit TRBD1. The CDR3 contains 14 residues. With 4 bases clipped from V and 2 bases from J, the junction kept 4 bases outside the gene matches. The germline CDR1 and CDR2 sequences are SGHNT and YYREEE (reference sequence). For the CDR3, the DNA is TGTGCCAGCAGCAAGACAGGGGCTCAAGAGACCCAGTACTTC. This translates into CASSKTGAQETQYF.